This TCR beta chain derives from a study of cytomegalovirus exposure and HLA in healthy donors. Study results and caveats: Confirmation was obtained in vitro that a few CMV-associated chains are specific for CMV antigens.

The germline V gene has CDR1 LNHDA and CDR2 SQIVND (reference sequence). The V and J ends lost 7 bases and 0 bases respectively, with 13 bases between them. The CDR3 contains 15 residues. The donors gave bone marrow, and they were healthy. Points on this clone: Its antigen is currently unknown.

The PCR made use of 60 Vbeta and 13 Jbeta primers. Original processing notes: In a later analysis, of 79 million or so unique beta chains, about 12 million appeared in at least two donors. Measured with immunoSEQ multiplex PCR; TCRdb has only the in-frame clones, and not every one. The DNA was the basis for D and trimming; V, J and clone size are from that table. The sample has under 200,000 clones, 70% to 85% seen once. The V call is TRBV19, the J call TRBJ2-1; D is ambiguous. Sequences were obtained from PBMCs. This clonotype originated in a man in his fifties in good health and CMV-seropositive. CDR3 loop: CASNPGVSSYNEQFF. The DNA of the CDR3 is TGTGCCAGTAATCCGGGTGTGAGCTCCTACAATGAGCAGTTCTTC.